A selection of T cell receptor beta chains follows, all from one sample in a study of spatial heterogeneity in lung cancer. TCRdb re-analysed the 5' RACE reads in MiXCR, keeping a single row per CDR3 protein. The sample contains about 25,000 distinct CDR3 sequences, around 6% of which appear only once. The source was PBMCs, collected at follow-up. The receptors shown here come from a male donor with early-stage non-small cell lung cancer. Both conserved end residues are trimmed from each CDR3. Only part of the rows carry a size: once, few, many, or a class if the clone is expanded.

clone size,V gene,J gene,CDR3 protein
many,TRBV6-6,TRBJ2-3,ASKRDRRPDTQY
many,TRBV3-1,TRBJ2-3,ASSPGTDTQY
few,TRBV20-1,TRBJ1-1,SASGGANTEAF
NA,TRBV12-3/TRBV12-4,TRBJ1-1,ASRLGHPTRAF
few,TRBV28,TRBJ2-3,ASSLGSGGTPDTQY
many,TRBV20-1,TRBJ2-3,SALGLAGDSTDTQY
many,TRBV2,TRBJ2-1,ASRLERQYNEQF
many,TRBV11-2,TRBJ2-1,ASSSGVAGGRFNEQF
many,TRBV7-9,TRBJ2-3,ASSPPFRLGDTQY
many,TRBV20-1,TRBJ1-3,SASGGNIGNTIY
many,TRBV18,TRBJ2-2,ASSPPGAGELF
many,TRBV27,TRBJ2-1,ASSTGFEGTGVNEQF
many,TRBV25-1,TRBJ2-2,ASRKSEANTGELF
many,TRBV11-2,TRBJ2-1,ASSRTSGGPSYNEQF
many,TRBV6-1,TRBJ1-1,ASSETRNTEAF
NA,TRBV6-1,TRBJ2-3,ASSEQGLAGGVDTQY
many,TRBV25-1,TRBJ1-1,ASSEVRGRDTEAF
many,TRBV7-8,TRBJ2-1,ASSLVSLRGNEQF
many,TRBV6-1,TRBJ1-1,ASSVTTNTEAF
many,TRBV20-1,TRBJ2-1,SAIFLAGAGYNEQF
NA,TRBV27,TRBJ2-7,ASSRDRAYEQY
many,TRBV5-1,TRBJ1-1,ASSSDGNTEAF
NA,TRBV20-1,TRBJ1-5,SARDSGGFSQPQH
many,TRBV11-2,TRBJ2-5,ASSSGLAGGQLETQY
NA,TRBV7-2,TRBJ2-3,ASSKGAGLILTDTQY
NA,TRBV6-5,TRBJ1-4,ASSRGTGSEKLF
NA,TRBV3-1,TRBJ1-5,ASSQDWGSQPQH
few,TRBV12-3/TRBV12-4,TRBJ2-1,ASKRGFDLYNEQF
medium-sized,TRBV24-1,TRBJ2-3,ATSGDGLDTDTQY
many,TRBV6-5,TRBJ2-1,ASSPSERGGRGQF
NA,TRBV4-1,TRBJ1-5,ASSQGGGNHQPQH
NA,TRBV6-2/TRBV6-3,TRBJ2-1,ASSPSGGAWNEQF
NA,TRBV5-1,TRBJ2-3,ASSRQTGGRDTQY
NA,TRBV30,TRBJ1-5,AWSVDNNQPQH
many,TRBV6-2/TRBV6-3,TRBJ2-3,ASSYSSGDTDTQY
NA,TRBV20-1,TRBJ1-4,SARQNEKLF
many,TRBV13,TRBJ2-5,ASSLAPPGAHVETQY
NA,TRBV3-1,TRBJ1-1,ASSQVHRNTEAF
medium-sized,TRBV9,TRBJ2-7,ASSPQGYEQY
many,TRBV5-4,TRBJ1-2,ASSLGGTPVNYGYT
NA,TRBV20-1,TRBJ1-4,SALPGNNEKLF
many,TRBV12-5,TRBJ1-2,ASGRQPPNYGYT
many,TRBV20-1,TRBJ2-1,SASPADEQF
many,TRBV28,TRBJ1-2,ASSLAYGYT
NA,TRBV5-4,TRBJ2-5,ASSLRDLQGQTQY
medium-sized,TRBV12-3/TRBV12-4,TRBJ2-1,ASTRGTYNEQF
NA,TRBV5-5,TRBJ1-5,ASSLRGGGNQPQH
many,TRBV28,TRBJ2-2,ASSTGQGNTGELF
many,TRBV29-1,TRBJ2-7,SSRTSHEQY
many,TRBV6-5,TRBJ1-4,ATRTGTYEKLF
many,TRBV20-1,TRBJ2-1,SAFSGTSGGGEQF
many,TRBV20-1,TRBJ1-4,SAREPAGAAEKLF
many,TRBV7-9,TRBJ1-2,ASSRGTTYGYT
NA,TRBV25-1,TRBJ1-1,AGQYSNTEAF
many,TRBV5-1,TRBJ2-1,ASSLAPGDEQF